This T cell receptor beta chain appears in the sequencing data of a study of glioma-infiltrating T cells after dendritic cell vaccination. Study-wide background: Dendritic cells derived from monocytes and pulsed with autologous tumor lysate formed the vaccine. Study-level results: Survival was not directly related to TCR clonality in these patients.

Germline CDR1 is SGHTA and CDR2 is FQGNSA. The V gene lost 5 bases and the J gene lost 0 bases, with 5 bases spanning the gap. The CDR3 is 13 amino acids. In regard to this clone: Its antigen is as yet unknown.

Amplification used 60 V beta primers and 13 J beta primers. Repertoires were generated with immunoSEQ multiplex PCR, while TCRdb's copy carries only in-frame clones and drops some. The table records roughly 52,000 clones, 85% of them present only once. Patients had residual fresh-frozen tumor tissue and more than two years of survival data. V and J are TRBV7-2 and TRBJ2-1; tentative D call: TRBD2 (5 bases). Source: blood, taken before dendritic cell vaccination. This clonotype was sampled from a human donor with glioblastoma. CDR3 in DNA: TGTGCCAGCAGCCGGGGCTCCTACAATGAGCAGTTCTTC. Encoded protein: CASSRGSYNEQFF. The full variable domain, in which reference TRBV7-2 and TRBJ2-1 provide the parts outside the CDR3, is GAGVSQSPSNKVTEKGKDVELRCDPISGHTALYWYRQSLGQGLEFLIYFQGNSAPDKSGLPSDRFSAERTGGSVSTLTIQRTQQEDSAVYLCASSRGSYNEQFFGPGTRLTVL.